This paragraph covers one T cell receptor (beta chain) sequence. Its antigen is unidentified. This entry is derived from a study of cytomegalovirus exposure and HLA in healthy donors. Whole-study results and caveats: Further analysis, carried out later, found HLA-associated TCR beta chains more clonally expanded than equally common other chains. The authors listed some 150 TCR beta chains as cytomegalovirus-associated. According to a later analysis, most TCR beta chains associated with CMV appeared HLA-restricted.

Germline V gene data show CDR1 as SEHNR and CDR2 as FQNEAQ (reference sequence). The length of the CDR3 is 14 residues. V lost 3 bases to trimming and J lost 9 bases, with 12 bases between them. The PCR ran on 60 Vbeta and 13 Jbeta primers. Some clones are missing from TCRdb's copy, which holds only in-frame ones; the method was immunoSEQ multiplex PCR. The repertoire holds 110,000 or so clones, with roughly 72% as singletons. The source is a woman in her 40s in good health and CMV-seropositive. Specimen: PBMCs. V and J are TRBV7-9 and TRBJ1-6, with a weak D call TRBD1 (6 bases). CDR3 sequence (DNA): TGTGCCAGCAGCTTTGGGGGGGGCCTTTCACCCCTCCACTTT. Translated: CASSFGGGLSPLHF.